This paragraph covers one TCR beta chain sequence. Germline V gene data show CDR1 as LGHDT and CDR2 as YNNKEL (reference sequence). The CDR3 is 18 amino acids. Trimming removed 0 bases from V and 2 bases from J, with 19 bases in between. This specimen comes from a study of CD8 T cells in Susac syndrome. The sequenced target, TCR beta, came from blood CD8+ and CD4+ T cells. As controls, healthy donors matched for age and sex were used. Negative isolation yielded CD8+ and CD4+ T cells; FACS enriched TEMRA cells. It was with random hexamers that roughly 0.45 to 1 ug RNA was reverse transcribed. One entry per CDR3 protein results from TCRdb running MiXCR on the immunoSEQ multiplex PCR reads. The sample shows approximately 70,000 distinct CDR3 sequences, around 95% of them seen only once.

The V call is TRBV3-1, the J call TRBJ2-5, with D tentatively TRBD2 (5 bases). The clonotype was recovered from a human donor in good health. The sample comprised CD8+ T cells from PBMCs. The chain's CDR3 is CASSQDRGSPVPQETQYF. DNA of the CDR3: TGTGCCAGCAGCCAAGATCGGGGATCCCCAGTCCCTCAAGAGACCCAGTACTTC.